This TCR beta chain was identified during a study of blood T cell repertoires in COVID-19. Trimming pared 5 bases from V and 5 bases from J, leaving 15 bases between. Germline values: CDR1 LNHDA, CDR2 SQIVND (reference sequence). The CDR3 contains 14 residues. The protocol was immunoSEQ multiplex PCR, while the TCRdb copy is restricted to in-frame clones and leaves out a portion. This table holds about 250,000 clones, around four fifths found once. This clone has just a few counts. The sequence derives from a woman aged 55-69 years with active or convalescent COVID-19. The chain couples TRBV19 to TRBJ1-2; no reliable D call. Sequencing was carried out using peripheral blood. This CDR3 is CASSAREGWYGYTF. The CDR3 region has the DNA TGTGCCAGTAGTGCACGGGAGGGTTGGTATGGCTACACCTTC. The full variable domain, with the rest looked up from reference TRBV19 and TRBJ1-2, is DGGITQSPKYLFRKEGQNVTLSCEQNLNHDAMYWYRQDPGQGLRLIYYSQIVNDFQKGDIAEGYSVSREKKESFPLTVTSAQKNPTAFYLCASSAREGWYGYTFGSGTRLTVV.